This entry lists 4 T cell receptor beta chains sequenced from one sample in a study of cytomegalovirus exposure and HLA in healthy donors. TCRdb keeps only in-frame clones here, not all; method: immunoSEQ multiplex PCR. Of under 80,000 clones in the sample, around 94% were seen once. Source material: PBMCs. These receptors were obtained from a young woman in good health and CMV-seronegative.

V gene TRBV4-1 combines with J gene TRBJ1-3, with TRBD1 identical over 7 bases. Germline V gene sequence: CDR1 MGHRA, CDR2 YSYEKL. The CDR3 extends over 19 amino acids. V dropped 0 bases and J dropped 0; count of bases not matched to a gene: 11. The CDR3 bases are TGCGCCAGCAGCCAAGATTATCCCGGGACAGACGACTCTGGAAACACCATATATTTT. It codes for CASSQDYPGTDDSGNTIYF.

This chain links TRBV27 with TRBJ1-1, with 7 nucleotides matching TRBD1. V was pared by 4 bases and J by 2 bases, with 7 bases of the junction left unmatched. The CDR3 has 15 amino acids. CDR1 is MNHEY, CDR2 SMNVEV, per germline (reference sequence). CDR3: CASSSPTGFNTEAFF. CDR3 DNA sequence: TGTGCCAGCAGTTCCCCGACAGGGTTCAACACTGAAGCTTTCTTT.

CDR3 DNA sequence: TGTGCCAGCAGCTCCCGGGGGGCCCCAGATACGCAGTATTTT. It is translated as CASSSRGAPDTQYF. V usage is TRBV11-3 and J usage is TRBJ2-3; tentatively, D is TRBD2 (7 bases). V was cut by 4 bases and J by 4 bases, with 12 bases left in between. The length of the CDR3 is 14 residues. CDR1 SGHNT and CDR2 YENEEA come from the germline V gene.

The genes are TRBV28 and TRBJ1-2, with 11 bases lining up with TRBD1. CDR1 and CDR2 (germline): MDHEN, SYDVKM. The ends lost 6 bases at V and 8 bases at J; junction bases unmatched: 11. The CDR3 runs to 15 residues. CDR3 amino acids: CASSYRDRGFLGYTF. CDR3 coding DNA: TGTGCCAGCAGCTACCGGGACAGGGGGTTTCTGGGCTACACCTTC.